This entry is about one TCR beta chain. What it binds is unknown. The sample belongs to a study of shared clonotypes between healthy human individuals. General study points: Sharing of clonotypes among donors was expected to vary with sequencing depth.

Authors' data handling: Filtering differed, since immunoSEQ gave only junction sequences and no quality scores. Assay: immunoSEQ multiplex PCR; the TCRdb copy retains only in-frame clones and omits some. V and J calls plus clone size are reproduced from that table; the DNA served to infer D and trimming. The repertoire has around 2,000,000 clones, approximately 94% of them found once; the top ten carry approximately 1.2%. Terminally differentiated effector memory CD45RA+ cells were excluded by CCR7 positive selection of CD45RO-negative cells. The CDR3 runs 13 residues. Trimming cost V 7 bases and J 8 bases; bases outside gene matches: 3. In germline, CDR1 is MGHRA, CDR2 YSYEKL.

The TCR originated in a man aged 18 to 35 in good health. The sequencing sample was made of naive CD8+ T cells sorted from blood. V gene TRBV4-1 combines with J gene TRBJ2-1; TRBD2 matches at 12 bases. The CDR3 DNA sequence: TGCGCCAGCACTAGCGGGGGGGCCTATGAGCAGTTCTTC. As protein: CASTSGGAYEQFF.